The rows below give T cell receptor beta chains drawn from one sample of a study of T-cell reconstitution after alpha-beta-depleted transplantation in children. TCRdb fed the PCR reads into MiXCR, producing one record per CDR3 protein. The sample has more than 90,000 distinct CDR3 sequences, about a tenth seen once. The material was PBMCs, obtained before TCRalphabeta/CD19-depleted stem cell transplant. The receptor source for this set is a boy aged 2 to 9 with acute lymphoblastic leukemia, due to receive a stem cell transplant. Each CDR3 is given with its conserved first and last residue. The order of the fields is V gene, J gene, CDR3 protein.

v_gene: TRBV27
j_gene: TRBJ1-2
CDR3aa: CASSPDRFYGYTF

v_gene: TRBV16
j_gene: TRBJ2-1
CDR3aa: CASSQSSRESYNEQFF

v_gene: TRBV20-1
j_gene: TRBJ2-7
CDR3aa: CSAYDPGTGNTYEQYF

v_gene: TRBV28
j_gene: TRBJ2-5
CDR3aa: CASSLNSGSRETQYF

v_gene: TRBV20-1
j_gene: TRBJ2-3
CDR3aa: CSARDKQSGDTQYF

v_gene: TRBV7-8
j_gene: TRBJ2-2
CDR3aa: CASSLKAGFAGELFF

v_gene: TRBV5-4
j_gene: TRBJ2-1
CDR3aa: CASSLRTSGINEQFF

v_gene: TRBV27
j_gene: TRBJ2-7
CDR3aa: CASSLRPLTYEQYF

v_gene: TRBV12-3/TRBV12-4
j_gene: TRBJ1-1
CDR3aa: CASSLGGRGLSLNTEAFF

v_gene: TRBV4-1
j_gene: TRBJ2-1
CDR3aa: CASSPISGRVEYEQFF

v_gene: TRBV27
j_gene: TRBJ1-2
CDR3aa: CASSLSGTNYGYTF

v_gene: TRBV4-2
j_gene: TRBJ2-3
CDR3aa: CASSPDGAEDTQYF

v_gene: TRBV7-2
j_gene: TRBJ2-1
CDR3aa: CASSSFSGWPYNEQFF

v_gene: TRBV4-1
j_gene: TRBJ2-1
CDR3aa: CASSQGVHPYNEQFF

v_gene: TRBV5-1
j_gene: TRBJ2-3
CDR3aa: CASSFGQNTDTQYF

v_gene: TRBV30
j_gene: TRBJ2-2
CDR3aa: CAWRLGGELFF

v_gene: TRBV20-1
j_gene: TRBJ2-1
CDR3aa: CSAWTGVYNEQFF

v_gene: TRBV3-1
j_gene: TRBJ2-7
CDR3aa: CASSQSRPRIRYEQYF

v_gene: TRBV12-3/TRBV12-4
j_gene: TRBJ1-1
CDR3aa: CASSPREMGEGTEAFF

v_gene: TRBV15
j_gene: TRBJ1-1
CDR3aa: CATSRDEKGSSEAFF

v_gene: TRBV14
j_gene: TRBJ2-7
CDR3aa: CASSPYRGFEQYF

v_gene: TRBV2
j_gene: TRBJ2-2
CDR3aa: CASKVSGVKVSGELFF

v_gene: TRBV5-1
j_gene: TRBJ2-1
CDR3aa: CASSPSSSGGGNEQFF

v_gene: TRBV19
j_gene: TRBJ2-1
CDR3aa: CASRKMGLGDNEQFF

v_gene: TRBV7-7
j_gene: TRBJ2-3
CDR3aa: CASSSSGASGDTQYF

v_gene: TRBV7-7
j_gene: TRBJ2-7
CDR3aa: CASSLQRGDYEQYF

v_gene: TRBV7-2
j_gene: TRBJ2-7
CDR3aa: CASSLAMGTGPYEQYF

v_gene: TRBV5-1
j_gene: TRBJ1-1
CDR3aa: CASSRGQKAFF

v_gene: TRBV5-5
j_gene: TRBJ1-1
CDR3aa: CASSRGQGGTEAFF

v_gene: TRBV20-1
j_gene: TRBJ2-3
CDR3aa: CSVASGTGTDTQYF

v_gene: TRBV6-2/TRBV6-3
j_gene: TRBJ1-1
CDR3aa: CASRWDHTNTEAFF

v_gene: TRBV28
j_gene: TRBJ2-7
CDR3aa: CASSFKRDSSGIRQYF

v_gene: TRBV4-2
j_gene: TRBJ1-2
CDR3aa: CASSLGTTGYTF

v_gene: TRBV20-1
j_gene: TRBJ2-3
CDR3aa: CSARGGTSGRRATDTQYF

v_gene: TRBV25-1
j_gene: TRBJ2-1
CDR3aa: CASSEWGENEQFF

v_gene: TRBV3-1
j_gene: TRBJ1-4
CDR3aa: CASSRARLATNEKLFF

v_gene: TRBV6-5
j_gene: TRBJ1-1
CDR3aa: CASSNFRDTEAFF

v_gene: TRBV6-5
j_gene: TRBJ2-2
CDR3aa: CASSYDFGRNTGELFF

v_gene: TRBV5-1
j_gene: TRBJ1-1
CDR3aa: CASSLKGTTEAFF

v_gene: TRBV20-1
j_gene: TRBJ2-1
CDR3aa: CSARIAGPTYNEQFF

v_gene: TRBV2
j_gene: TRBJ2-3
CDR3aa: CASSDSAGWEEYF

v_gene: TRBV15
j_gene: TRBJ2-7
CDR3aa: CATSQGRVRSYEQYF

v_gene: TRBV28
j_gene: TRBJ1-1
CDR3aa: CASSLRDPGTEAFF

v_gene: TRBV12-3/TRBV12-4
j_gene: TRBJ1-2
CDR3aa: CASSLAEYGYTF

v_gene: TRBV20-1
j_gene: TRBJ2-7
CDR3aa: CSAHGMVSSSEPCEQYF

v_gene: TRBV5-1
j_gene: TRBJ1-1
CDR3aa: CASSQPSTGKKDTEAFF